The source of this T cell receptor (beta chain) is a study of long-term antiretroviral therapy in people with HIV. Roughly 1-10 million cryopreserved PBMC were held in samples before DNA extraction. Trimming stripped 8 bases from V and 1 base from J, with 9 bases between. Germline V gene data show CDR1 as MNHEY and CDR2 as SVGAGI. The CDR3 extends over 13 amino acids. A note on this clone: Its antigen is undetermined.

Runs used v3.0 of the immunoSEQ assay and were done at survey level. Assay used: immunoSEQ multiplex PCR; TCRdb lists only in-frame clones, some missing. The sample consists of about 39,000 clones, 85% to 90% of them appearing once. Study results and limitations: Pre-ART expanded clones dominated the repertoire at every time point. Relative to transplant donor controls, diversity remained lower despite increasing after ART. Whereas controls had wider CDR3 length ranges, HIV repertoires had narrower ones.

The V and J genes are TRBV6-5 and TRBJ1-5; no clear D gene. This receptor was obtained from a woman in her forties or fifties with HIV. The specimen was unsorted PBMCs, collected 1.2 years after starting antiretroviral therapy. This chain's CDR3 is CASSRVSNQPQHF. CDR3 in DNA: TGTGCCAGCTCGCGGGTGAGCAATCAGCCCCAGCATTTT.